This TCR beta chain was recovered during a study of T cell changes during pregnancy in multiple sclerosis. Germline CDR1 reads LGHNT; CDR2 reads FRNRAP. V lost 9 bases and J lost 5; bases outside the gene matches: 13. The CDR3 totals 17 residues. TCRdb's copy holds only in-frame clones and misses some; the assay was immunoSEQ multiplex PCR. The table records about 44,000 clones, roughly nine tenths of them present only once. This sequence originates from a female donor with multiple sclerosis, enrolled in a pregnancy study. Source: CD4+ T cells from peripheral blood mononuclear cells, taken after pregnancy. The chain uses TRBV12-5 and TRBJ2-5; 15 nucleotides line up with TRBD2. The CDR3, as DNA: TGTGCTAGCGCTCCGGGACTAGCGGGAGGAGAATGGGAGACCCAGTACTTC. Its translation: CASAPGLAGGEWETQYF.